The 28 T cell receptor beta chains presented below share a single source sample, sequenced in a study of CD8 T cells in ankylosing spondylitis. From the 5' RACE reads, TCRdb called clonotypes with MiXCR, one entry per CDR3 protein. The sample shows 230,000 or so distinct CDR3 sequences, about 24% of them seen only once. What was sequenced was blood, either unsorted or a sorted T cell fraction (not recorded which). These receptors came from a male donor with ankylosing spondylitis or in good health (not recorded which).

This clonotype was found many times. This sequence joins TRBV12-3 or TRBV12-4 and TRBJ1-3; D is possibly TRBD1 (6 bases). The CDR3 runs 14 residues. Trimming removed 5 bases from V and 4 bases from J, with 12 bases in between. The CDR3 sequence: CASSPLGAGNTIYF. The CDR3 nucleotides are TGTGCCAGCAGTCCGCTGGGGGCCGGAAACACCATATATTTT.

This clonotype has more than one count but fewer than ten. At one boundary the junction diverges from the germline segment, which might be a read error. This chain connects TRBV20-1 to TRBJ1-4, with 7 bases aligning to TRBD1. This CDR3 comprises 15 residues. The germline gives CDR1 DFQATT, CDR2 SNEGSKA (reference sequence). CDR3 amino acids: CSARAFRDRGEKLFF. The DNA for the CDR3 is TGCAGTGCCAGAGCCTTCCGGGACAGAGGGGAAAAACTGTTTTTT.

This clonotype was detected a few times. This chain uses TRBV20-1 with TRBJ2-3, with 12 positions matching TRBD2. The CDR3 runs to 17 residues. Trimming took 0 bases from V and 5 from J; bases not matched to a gene: 9. Germline CDR1 is DFQATT and CDR2 is SNEGSKA (reference sequence). In DNA, the CDR3 is TGCAGTGCTAGAGATGCAAGGACTAGCGGGGTCGAAGATACGCAGTATTTT. Protein sequence: CSARDARTSGVEDTQYF.

This clonotype was detected a few times. The chain couples TRBV20-1 to TRBJ2-1; 7 bases align to TRBD1. From germline, CDR1 is DFQATT and CDR2 SNEGSKA (reference sequence). This CDR3 spans 14 amino acids. V lost 7 bases, J lost 8 bases, and 14 bases stayed unmatched. In nucleotides, the CDR3 is TGCAGTGGGGACAGCCACCCCGTGGGAGATGAGCAGTTCTTC. Residues: CSGDSHPVGDEQFF.

This rearrangement joins TRBV29-1 to TRBJ1-5, with D hard to call. Per the germline V gene, CDR1 is SQVTM and CDR2 is ANQGSEA. The CDR3 loop spans 12 amino acids. The germline V and J ends were trimmed by 7 bases and 4 bases, with 11 bases remaining between them. The CDR3 loop reads CSGRNGNQPQHF. The CDR3, as DNA: TGCAGCGGTCGAAATGGTAATCAGCCCCAGCATTTT.

V and J are TRBV10-1 and TRBJ2-7; TRBD2 aligns across 8 bases. Germline CDR1 reads WNHNN; CDR2 reads SYGVQD (reference sequence). After removal of 3 bases from V and 3 bases from J, the junction contained 7 bases not matched to a gene. This CDR3 region has 15 residues. CDR3 DNA sequence: TGCGCCAGCAGTGATAATCGGGGGGGCCTCTACGAGCAGTACTTC. Its protein product is CASSDNRGGLYEQYF.

At least ten counts were recorded for this clonotype. The CDR3 DNA reads as TGTGCCAGCAGCCTAACTAGCGGGGACGCCTACGAGCAGTACTTC. Translated: CASSLTSGDAYEQYF. V and J are TRBV12-3 or TRBV12-4 and TRBJ2-7, with TRBD2 identical over 10 bases. J lost 2 bases, V lost 6 bases, and 7 bases had no gene match. This CDR3 has 15 residues.

This clonotype was counted ten times or more. This chain connects TRBV7-2 to TRBJ1-4, with 8 nucleotides matching TRBD1. V shed 5 bases, J shed 6 bases, and the junction held 5 bases outside the gene matches. Germline CDR1 and CDR2: SGHTA and FQGNSA. The CDR3 has 14 residues. The CDR3 DNA reads TGTGCCAGCAGCAAAGACAGGGGACATGAAAAACTGTTTTTT. This encodes CASSKDRGHEKLFF.

This clonotype was recorded many times. The V gene is TRBV29-1, the J gene TRBJ2-5; 7 positions agree with TRBD1. Germline V gene sequence: CDR1 SQVTM, CDR2 ANQGSEA. This CDR3 contains 12 residues. The J segment lost 5 bases and the V segment lost 4 bases, leaving 4 bases of the junction unmatched. CDR3 loop: CSVGQGTETQYF. The CDR3 DNA follows: TGCAGCGTTGGACAGGGAACGGAGACCCAGTACTTC.

The chain is built from TRBV20-1 and TRBJ2-6, with 7 nucleotides matching TRBD1. This CDR3 is built from 17 residues. V was pared by 5 bases and J by 0 bases, with 10 bases of the junction left unmatched. In germline, CDR1 is DFQATT, CDR2 SNEGSKA (reference sequence). This CDR3 is CSAGARQGFSGANVLTF. As DNA, the CDR3 is TGCAGTGCTGGGGCCCGACAGGGTTTCTCTGGGGCCAACGTCCTGACTTTC.

This CDR3 is CASSPQTGGGSTGELFF. CDR3 DNA sequence: TGTGCCAGCAGTCCGCAGACAGGTGGGGGGAGCACCGGGGAGCTGTTTTTT. The chain employs TRBV12-3 or TRBV12-4 and TRBJ2-2; D is tentatively TRBD1 or TRBD2 (6 bases each). Trimming removed 5 bases from V and 4 bases from J, with 20 bases in between. CDR3 length: 17 residues.

V usage is TRBV10-3 and J usage is TRBJ2-3; either TRBD1 or TRBD2 may supply D (5 bases each). The V end lost 6 bases, the J end lost 0 bases, and 10 bases lay between the germline ends. The CDR3 is 14 residues long. The germline V gene has CDR1 ENHRY and CDR2 SYGVKD. Here the CDR3 DNA reads TGTGCCATCAGGGAGGACACTAGCACAGATACGCAGTATTTT. Amino acids: CAIREDTSTDTQYF.

This clonotype has a count of ten or more. The genes are TRBV5-1 and TRBJ2-3; D may match TRBD1 or TRBD2 (6 bases each). Trimming stripped 5 bases from V and 3 bases from J, with 16 bases between. The CDR3 runs 15 residues. Germline assignment: CDR1 SGHRS and CDR2 YFSETQ. CDR3 nucleotide sequence: TGCGCCAGCAGACCGGAGGGGGGTACTACAGATACGCAGTATTTT. Protein product: CASRPEGGTTDTQYF.

This chain joins TRBV30 and TRBJ2-3, with a weak D call TRBD2 (6 bases). Germline lookup yields CDR1 GTSNPN and CDR2 SVGIG (reference sequence). This CDR3 spans 13 amino acids. With 1 base removed from V and 1 base from J, the gap between germline ends came to 6 bases. The CDR3 region has the DNA TGTGCCTGGAGTGGGGGGGGCACAGATACGCAGTATTTT. Translation gives CAWSGGGTDTQYF.

This chain connects TRBV7-9 to TRBJ1-1, with 7 bases aligning to TRBD1. CDR3 length: 17 amino acids. Unmatched junction bases numbered 9, after V lost 2 bases and J lost 0 bases. CDR1 and CDR2 from the germline V gene are SEHNR and FQNEAQ (reference sequence). The CDR3 region is CASSLPLGTDMNTEAFF. The CDR3 nucleotides are TGTGCCAGCAGCTTACCTCTCGGGACAGATATGAACACTGAAGCTTTCTTT. The full variable domain, completed using reference TRBV7-9 and TRBJ1-1, is DTGVSQNPRHKITKRGQNVTFRCDPISEHNRLYWYRQTLGQGPEFLTYFQNEAQLEKSRLLSDRFSAERPKGSFSTLEIQRTEQGDSAMYLCASSLPLGTDMNTEAFFGQGTRLTVV.

In this sample, this clonotype turned up many times. The V and J genes are TRBV20-1 and TRBJ2-3; 9 nucleotides match TRBD2. After removal of 7 bases from V and 3 bases from J, the junction contained 5 bases not matched to a gene. CDR3 size: 13 residues. CDR1 is DFQATT and CDR2 is SNEGSKA in the germline V gene (reference sequence). The CDR3 reads CSGLAGKTDTQYF. The CDR3 bases are TGCAGTGGGCTAGCGGGGAAAACAGATACGCAGTATTTT.

J is TRBJ1-2 and V is TRBV12-3 or TRBV12-4; 9 bases agree with TRBD1. With 6 bases clipped from V and 7 bases from J, the junction kept 6 bases outside the gene matches. The CDR3 consists of 13 residues. DNA of the CDR3: TGTGCCAGCAGCACCCGGACAGGGGTTGGCTACACCTTC. Translated, it gives CASSTRTGVGYTF.

This chain uses TRBV10-3 with TRBJ1-6; D not resolved. Germline CDR1 reads ENHRY; CDR2 reads SYGVKD. The length of the CDR3 is 14 residues. Trimming took off 6 bases at V and 7 bases at J, with 13 bases between the two ends. CDR3 sequence reads: CAISPGRKNSPLHF. In nucleotides, the CDR3 is TGTGCCATCAGCCCCGGACGGAAGAATTCACCCCTCCACTTT.

This chain uses TRBV29-1 with TRBJ2-5, with 8 bases lining up with TRBD1. Germline lookup yields CDR1 SQVTM and CDR2 ANQGSEA. Unmatched junction bases numbered 5, after V lost 7 bases and J lost 4 bases. The CDR3 is 12 residues long. The CDR3 loop is CSGLDRGETQYF. CDR3 nucleotides: TGCAGCGGCCTCGACAGGGGAGAGACCCAGTACTTC.

At least ten counts were recorded for this clonotype. The rearrangement uses TRBV10-3 and TRBJ2-6; TRBD1 might be the D (5 bases). Germline CDR1 is ENHRY and CDR2 is SYGVKD. V was clipped by 0 bases and J by 2 bases, with 5 bases between them. The CDR3 loop spans 15 amino acids. Written as DNA, the CDR3 is TGTGCCATCAGTGAGTCAGGGGCTGGGGCCAACGTCCTGACTTTC. As protein: CAISESGAGANVLTF.

This clonotype was counted between two and nine times. The CDR3 sequence: CSVGTEGYTF. The CDR3 DNA reads as TGCAGCGTGGGGACAGAAGGCTACACCTTC. The V and J genes are TRBV29-1 and TRBJ1-2; the match to TRBD1 covers 7 bases. Germline values: CDR1 SQVTM, CDR2 ANQGSEA. V gave up 6 bases and J gave up 8 bases; unmatched junction bases: 3. This CDR3 is 10 amino acids long.

This clonotype showed up many times. The V and J genes are TRBV29-1 and TRBJ1-1; D not certain. Trimming took 4 bases from V and 4 from J, leaving 16 bases between them. CDR3 size: 14 residues. CDR1 and CDR2 from the germline V gene are SQVTM and ANQGSEA. CDR3 region: CSVAVLGRFTEAFF. Written as DNA, the CDR3 is TGCAGCGTTGCGGTGTTGGGGAGGTTCACTGAAGCTTTCTTT.

At least ten counts were recorded for this clonotype. CDR3 coding DNA: TGTGCCAGCAGTCCTCGGACAGGGAGAGAGACCCAGTACTTC. It codes for CASSPRTGRETQYF. This chain joins TRBV27 and TRBJ2-5; 8 bases match TRBD1. The CDR3 is 14 amino acids. Per germline, CDR1 MNHEY and CDR2 SMNVEV (reference sequence). V lost 5 bases to trimming and J lost 4 bases; unmatched junction nucleotides: 6.

The rearrangement links TRBV20-1 to TRBJ1-5, with TRBD1 identical over 10 bases. The germline V gene encodes CDR1 DFQATT and CDR2 SNEGSKA (reference sequence). Losses at the gene ends were 4 bases for V and 6 bases for J; bases not matched to a gene: 6. The CDR3 is 14 residues long. DNA of the CDR3: TGCAGTGCTACAGTAGGGACAGGGGTTCAGCCCCAGCATTTT. Translation: CSATVGTGVQPQHF.

The chain combines TRBV5-5 with TRBJ2-5, with D tentatively TRBD1 or TRBD2 (5 bases each). V dropped 2 bases and J dropped 2 bases, with 13 bases sitting between them. CDR1 SGHKS and CDR2 YYEKEE come from the germline V gene (reference sequence). The CDR3 consists of 15 residues. The CDR3 region is CASSFPGTAQETQYF. The CDR3 DNA sequence: TGTGCCAGCAGCTTCCCCGGGACGGCTCAAGAGACCCAGTACTTC.

This clonotype was detected ten times or more. CDR3 loop: CSASDPSWLDEQFF. The CDR3 nucleotides are TGCAGTGCTTCCGATCCATCATGGCTGGATGAGCAGTTCTTC. This sequence joins TRBV20-1 and TRBJ2-1; D unresolved. CDR1 is DFQATT and CDR2 is SNEGSKA in the germline V gene (reference sequence). With 5 bases removed from V and 8 bases from J, the gap between germline ends came to 19 bases. The CDR3 is 14 amino acids.

This clonotype was counted at least ten times. The chain has TRBV20-1 and TRBJ1-5, with no clear D. V lost 6 bases to trimming and J lost 1 base, with 13 bases between them. The germline V gene encodes CDR1 DFQATT and CDR2 SNEGSKA (reference sequence). The CDR3 runs to 14 residues. CDR3 bases: TGCAGTGCAACCCCGTTCGGAAGCAATCAGCCCCAGCATTTT. It is translated as CSATPFGSNQPQHF.

This clonotype was picked up a small number of times. The genes are TRBV12-3 or TRBV12-4 and TRBJ2-7; 8 positions match TRBD1. The length of the CDR3 is 14 residues. V shed 6 bases and J 4 bases; nucleotides not matched to a gene: 8. The CDR3 DNA reads as TGTGCCAGCAGCTACAGGGGGTCCGGATACGAGCAGTACTTC. Protein sequence: CASSYRGSGYEQYF.